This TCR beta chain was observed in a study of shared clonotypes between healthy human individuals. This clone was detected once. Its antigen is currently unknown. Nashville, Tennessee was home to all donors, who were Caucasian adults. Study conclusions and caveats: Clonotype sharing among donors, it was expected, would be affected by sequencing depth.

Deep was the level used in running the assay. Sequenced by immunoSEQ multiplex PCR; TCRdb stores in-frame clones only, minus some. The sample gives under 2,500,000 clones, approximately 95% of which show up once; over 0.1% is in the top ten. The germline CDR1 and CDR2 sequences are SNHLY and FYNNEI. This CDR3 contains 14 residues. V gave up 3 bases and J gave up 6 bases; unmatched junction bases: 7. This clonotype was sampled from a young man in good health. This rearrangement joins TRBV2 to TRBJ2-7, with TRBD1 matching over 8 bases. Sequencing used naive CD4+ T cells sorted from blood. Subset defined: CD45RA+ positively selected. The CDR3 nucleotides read TGTGCCAGCAGTGAGCAGGGGGCCTCTGGCGAGCAGTACTTC. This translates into CASSEQGASGEQYF.